The 19 T cell receptor beta chains below all came from one sample that was sequenced in a study of cytomegalovirus exposure and HLA in healthy donors (dated by TCRdb to the late 2010s). Library preparation employed the immunoSEQ multiplex PCR assay. TCRdb holds this immuneACCESS table with in-frame rearrangements only. Some clones are missing; in checked studies, unresolved V genes explain under half, and the rest has no known cause. Within this sample are about 130,000 clones, with roughly 89% of them counted one time only. The ten biggest clones cover about 8.2% of the sample. The sequencing input was PBMCs. All receptors derive from a woman aged 18-29 years in good health and CMV-seropositive.

The rearrangement joins TRBV7-2 to TRBJ1-1, with D uncertain. Per the germline V gene, CDR1 is SGHTA and CDR2 is FQGNSA. The V gene lost 1 base and the J gene lost 5 bases, with 8 bases spanning the gap. The CDR3 has 13 amino acids. The CDR3 loop is CASSLVPRTEAFF. CDR3 bases: TGTGCCAGCAGCTTAGTTCCCAGGACTGAAGCTTTCTTT.

This clone came up many times. This rearrangement joins TRBV28 to TRBJ1-2; D gene ambiguous. The germline V gene has CDR1 MDHEN and CDR2 SYDVKM. This CDR3 contains 14 residues. The V gene lost 3 bases and the J gene lost 4 bases, with 12 bases spanning the gap. Here the CDR3 DNA reads TGTGCCAGCAGTTTGTTTCCTATCGGCTATGGCTACACCTTC. This translates into CASSLFPIGYGYTF.

Concerning this clone itself: The sample has other DNA sequences that encode this CDR3 too. The chain is built from TRBV9 and TRBJ2-2; 8 positions match TRBD2. Per the germline V gene, CDR1 is SGDLS and CDR2 is YYNGEE. This CDR3 is built from 14 residues. Trimming removed 2 bases from V and 5 bases from J; junction bases left unmatched: 2. The CDR3 DNA follows: TGTGCCAGCAGCGTCGGGGGGGGTACCGGGGAGCTGTTTTTT. Translating gives CASSVGGGTGELFF. Drawing the rest from reference TRBV9 and TRBJ2-2, the complete variable domain is DSGVTQTPKHLITATGQRVTLRCSPRSGDLSVYWYQQSLDQGLQFLIQYYNGEERAKGNILERFSAQQFPDLHSELNLSSLELGDSALYFCASSVGGGTGELFFGEGSRLTVL.

The CDR3 loop is CASSPGVTNEKLFF. CDR3 nucleotide sequence: TGTGCCAGCTCACCCGGGGTGACTAATGAAAAACTGTTTTTT. This chain uses TRBV18 with TRBJ1-4; D is ambiguous. Trimming cost V 3 bases and J 2 bases, with 7 bases left between them. Germline CDR1 and CDR2: KGHSH and LQKENI. This CDR3 has 14 amino acids.

There are a few counts of this clone. The chain joins TRBV7-2 to TRBJ1-6; D not resolved. Trimming removed 0 bases at V and 10 bases at J, with 13 bases between. CDR1 is SGHTA and CDR2 is FQGNSA in the germline V gene. CDR3 length equals 15 residues. CDR3 loop: CASSLAQMVGSPLHF. The CDR3 DNA follows: TGTGCCAGCAGCTTAGCGCAGATGGTCGGGTCACCCCTCCACTTT.

In DNA form, the CDR3 reads TGTGCCAGCAGCTTAATCTGGTCGGGGCAGTACTTC. Protein product: CASSLIWSGQYF. The chain combines TRBV13 with TRBJ2-7, with D uncertain. The CDR3 extends over 12 amino acids. The germline CDR1 and CDR2 sequences are PRHDT and FYEKMQ (reference sequence). The germline V and J ends were trimmed by 2 bases and 9 bases, with 11 bases remaining between them.

The chain couples TRBV27 to TRBJ2-7; 12 bases are a match to TRBD2. Germline V gene data show CDR1 as MNHEY and CDR2 as SMNVEV (reference sequence). With V trimmed by 6 bases and J by 5 bases, 5 bases remained unmatched. The CDR3 has 14 residues. The CDR3 region is CASSLTSGGHEQYF. Here the CDR3 DNA reads TGTGCCAGCAGCCTGACTAGCGGGGGCCACGAGCAGTACTTC.

V is TRBV5-5 and J is TRBJ2-7; D not resolved. V gave up 3 bases and J gave up 0 bases, with 13 bases separating them. Germline CDR1 and CDR2: SGHKS and YYEKEE (reference sequence). The CDR3 sequence is 15 residues long. The CDR3 DNA reads TGTGCCAGCAGCTCCGCCGGGTCCAGCTCCTACGAGCAGTACTTC. Its protein product is CASSSAGSSSYEQYF.

This chain links TRBV5-1 with TRBJ2-7; 11 bases agree with TRBD1. The germline CDR1 and CDR2 sequences are SGHRS and YFSETQ. The CDR3 is 14 amino acids. After removal of 4 bases from V and 7 bases from J, the junction contained 7 bases not matched to a gene. The CDR3 protein is CASSLSGTGGEQYF. CDR3 DNA sequence: TGCGCCAGCAGCCTCTCAGGGACAGGGGGTGAGCAGTACTTC.

The chain combines TRBV6-1 with TRBJ2-2, with TRBD2 matching 7 bases. CDR3 length: 15 residues. Germline V lookup: CDR1 MNHNS, CDR2 SASEGT. V lost 2 bases, J lost 8 bases, and 8 bases stayed unmatched. The CDR3: CASSEFLLGGGELFF. Written as DNA, the CDR3 is TGTGCCAGCAGTGAATTTTTATTGGGAGGGGGGGAGCTGTTTTTT.

V and J are TRBV5-5 and TRBJ1-1; D not resolved. Trimming left V 4 bases short and J 6 bases short, with 28 bases between. Germline CDR1 is SGHKS and CDR2 is YYEKEE (reference sequence). The CDR3 runs 18 residues. The CDR3: CASSPDGVGAPEWAEAFF. Written as DNA, the CDR3 is TGTGCCAGCAGCCCTGACGGTGTAGGAGCCCCGGAATGGGCTGAAGCTTTCTTT. Using reference TRBV5-5 and TRBJ1-1 for the parts outside the CDR3, the full variable domain is DAGVTQSPTHLIKTRGQQVTLRCSPISGHKSVSWYQQVLGQGPQFIFQYYEKEERGRGNFPDRFSARQFPNYSSELNVNALLLGDSALYLCASSPDGVGAPEWAEAFFGQGTRLTVV.

This chain uses TRBV4-1 with TRBJ1-4, with D perhaps TRBD1 (5 bases). From germline, CDR1 is MGHRA and CDR2 YSYEKL. CDR3 length: 15 amino acids. The ends were cut back, 3 bases at V and 8 bases at J, with 16 bases in the middle. DNA of the CDR3: TGCGCCAGCAGCCAGGGGCAACCGCGGCGAGAAAAACTGTTTTTT. Its translation is CASSQGQPRREKLFF.

CDR3 loop: CASGFLDSNSNQPQHF. DNA of the CDR3: TGTGCCAGCGGCTTTTTGGACAGCAATAGCAATCAGCCCCAGCATTTT. The chain couples TRBV25-1 to TRBJ1-5; D is perhaps TRBD1 (6 bases). The V gene lost 8 bases and the J gene lost 0 bases, with 17 bases spanning the gap. The CDR3 loop spans 16 amino acids. Per the germline V gene, CDR1 is MGHDK and CDR2 is SYGVNS.

The chain uses TRBV19 and TRBJ2-7; possible D gene TRBD1, 5 bases. Trimming cost V 8 bases and J 6 bases, with 11 bases left between them. Germline loops: CDR1 LNHDA, CDR2 SQIVND (reference sequence). The CDR3 runs to 11 residues. DNA for the CDR3: TGTGCCAGTTCCCAGGGTTTCGAGCAGTACTTC. It specifies CASSQGFEQYF.

V gene TRBV6-1 combines with J gene TRBJ2-3; TRBD2 aligns across 9 bases. J gave up 2 bases and V 11 bases, and 2 bases lay outside the gene matches. CDR3 size: 12 residues. In germline, CDR1 is MNHNS, CDR2 SASEGT. This chain's CDR3 is CALAGATDTQYF. The DNA for the CDR3 is TGTGCCTTAGCGGGGGCCACAGATACGCAGTATTTT.

V usage is TRBV15 and J usage is TRBJ2-1; tentative D call: TRBD2 (6 bases). Trimming left V 1 base short and J 7 bases short, with 17 bases between. The CDR3 sequence is 16 residues long. The germline gives CDR1 LNHNV, CDR2 YYDKDF (reference sequence). The DNA for the CDR3 is TGTGCCACCAGCAGAGGAAAGGCGGGGACGGGTAATGAGCAGTTCTTC. Its protein is CATSRGKAGTGNEQFF.

This clone has just a few counts. This chain connects TRBV19 to TRBJ2-5; D perhaps matches TRBD2 (6 bases). This CDR3 is built from 14 residues. Germline lookup yields CDR1 LNHDA and CDR2 SQIVND (reference sequence). The V gene lost 4 bases and the J gene lost 7 bases, with 16 bases spanning the gap. The CDR3 DNA follows: TGTGCCAGTAGTACCGGGACTGCGTCGGGGACCCAGTACTTC. Residues: CASSTGTASGTQYF.

The genes are TRBV19 and TRBJ2-4; 8 nucleotides align to TRBD1. Germline V gene sequence: CDR1 LNHDA, CDR2 SQIVND (reference sequence). The CDR3 loop spans 14 amino acids. The junction had 5 bases not matched to a gene; V was cut back by 3 bases and J by 7 bases. The chain's CDR3 is CASSILPGGNIQYF. DNA of the CDR3: TGTGCCAGTAGTATCCTTCCAGGGGGCAACATTCAGTACTTC.

In this sample, this clone turned up a few times. Other DNA sequences in the sample encode the same CDR3. V and J are TRBV29-1 and TRBJ2-5; 7 nucleotides align to TRBD1. CDR3 length: 14 amino acids. Germline CDR1 is SQVTM and CDR2 is ANQGSEA. Losses at the gene ends were 6 bases for V and 1 base for J; bases not matched to a gene: 8. CDR3 region: CSVVRDRPQETQYF. CDR3 DNA: TGCAGCGTCGTGAGGGACAGACCCCAAGAGACCCAGTACTTC.